The subject of this entry is one T cell receptor beta chain. This sample is drawn from a study of shared clonotypes between healthy human individuals. Turning to the study itself: Donors consisted of two women and a few men between 18 and 49. CD4 naive cells filled three plates per donor, CD4 memory three, CD8 naive two and CD8 memory one.

Some clones are missing from TCRdb's copy, which holds only in-frame ones; the method was immunoSEQ multiplex PCR. The sample holds under 2.5 million clones, less than 95% seen once. V lost 4 bases and J lost 0, with 12 bases in between. Germline lookup yields CDR1 GTSNPN and CDR2 SVGIG (reference sequence). This CDR3 comprises 15 residues. Every contributor of samples was a Caucasian grown-up residing in Nashville, Tennessee. The sequenced sample was naive CD4+ T cells from PBMCs. Subset: CD45RA+ positively selected. The chain has TRBV30 and TRBJ2-2, with D tentatively TRBD2 (6 bases). This TCR came from a young man in good health. Some clones in this sample may be carry-over from other donors' samples. DNA for the CDR3: TGTGCCTGGAAGGGCCTAGCGACGAACACCGGGGAGCTGTTTTTT. This gives the protein CAWKGLATNTGELFF.